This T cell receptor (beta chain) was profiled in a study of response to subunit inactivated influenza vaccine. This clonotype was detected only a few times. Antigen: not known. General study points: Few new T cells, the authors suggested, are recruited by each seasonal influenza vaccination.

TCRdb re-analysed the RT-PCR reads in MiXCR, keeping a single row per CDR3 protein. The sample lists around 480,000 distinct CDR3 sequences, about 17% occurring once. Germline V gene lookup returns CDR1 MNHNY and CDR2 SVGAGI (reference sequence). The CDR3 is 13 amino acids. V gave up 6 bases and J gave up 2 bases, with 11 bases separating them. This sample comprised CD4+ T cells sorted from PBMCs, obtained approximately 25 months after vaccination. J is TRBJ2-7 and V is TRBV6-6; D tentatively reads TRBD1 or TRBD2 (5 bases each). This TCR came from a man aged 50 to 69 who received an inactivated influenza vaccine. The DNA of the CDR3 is TGTGCCAGCAGAAGGGACGGACCCTACGAGCAGTACTTC. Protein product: CASRRDGPYEQYF.